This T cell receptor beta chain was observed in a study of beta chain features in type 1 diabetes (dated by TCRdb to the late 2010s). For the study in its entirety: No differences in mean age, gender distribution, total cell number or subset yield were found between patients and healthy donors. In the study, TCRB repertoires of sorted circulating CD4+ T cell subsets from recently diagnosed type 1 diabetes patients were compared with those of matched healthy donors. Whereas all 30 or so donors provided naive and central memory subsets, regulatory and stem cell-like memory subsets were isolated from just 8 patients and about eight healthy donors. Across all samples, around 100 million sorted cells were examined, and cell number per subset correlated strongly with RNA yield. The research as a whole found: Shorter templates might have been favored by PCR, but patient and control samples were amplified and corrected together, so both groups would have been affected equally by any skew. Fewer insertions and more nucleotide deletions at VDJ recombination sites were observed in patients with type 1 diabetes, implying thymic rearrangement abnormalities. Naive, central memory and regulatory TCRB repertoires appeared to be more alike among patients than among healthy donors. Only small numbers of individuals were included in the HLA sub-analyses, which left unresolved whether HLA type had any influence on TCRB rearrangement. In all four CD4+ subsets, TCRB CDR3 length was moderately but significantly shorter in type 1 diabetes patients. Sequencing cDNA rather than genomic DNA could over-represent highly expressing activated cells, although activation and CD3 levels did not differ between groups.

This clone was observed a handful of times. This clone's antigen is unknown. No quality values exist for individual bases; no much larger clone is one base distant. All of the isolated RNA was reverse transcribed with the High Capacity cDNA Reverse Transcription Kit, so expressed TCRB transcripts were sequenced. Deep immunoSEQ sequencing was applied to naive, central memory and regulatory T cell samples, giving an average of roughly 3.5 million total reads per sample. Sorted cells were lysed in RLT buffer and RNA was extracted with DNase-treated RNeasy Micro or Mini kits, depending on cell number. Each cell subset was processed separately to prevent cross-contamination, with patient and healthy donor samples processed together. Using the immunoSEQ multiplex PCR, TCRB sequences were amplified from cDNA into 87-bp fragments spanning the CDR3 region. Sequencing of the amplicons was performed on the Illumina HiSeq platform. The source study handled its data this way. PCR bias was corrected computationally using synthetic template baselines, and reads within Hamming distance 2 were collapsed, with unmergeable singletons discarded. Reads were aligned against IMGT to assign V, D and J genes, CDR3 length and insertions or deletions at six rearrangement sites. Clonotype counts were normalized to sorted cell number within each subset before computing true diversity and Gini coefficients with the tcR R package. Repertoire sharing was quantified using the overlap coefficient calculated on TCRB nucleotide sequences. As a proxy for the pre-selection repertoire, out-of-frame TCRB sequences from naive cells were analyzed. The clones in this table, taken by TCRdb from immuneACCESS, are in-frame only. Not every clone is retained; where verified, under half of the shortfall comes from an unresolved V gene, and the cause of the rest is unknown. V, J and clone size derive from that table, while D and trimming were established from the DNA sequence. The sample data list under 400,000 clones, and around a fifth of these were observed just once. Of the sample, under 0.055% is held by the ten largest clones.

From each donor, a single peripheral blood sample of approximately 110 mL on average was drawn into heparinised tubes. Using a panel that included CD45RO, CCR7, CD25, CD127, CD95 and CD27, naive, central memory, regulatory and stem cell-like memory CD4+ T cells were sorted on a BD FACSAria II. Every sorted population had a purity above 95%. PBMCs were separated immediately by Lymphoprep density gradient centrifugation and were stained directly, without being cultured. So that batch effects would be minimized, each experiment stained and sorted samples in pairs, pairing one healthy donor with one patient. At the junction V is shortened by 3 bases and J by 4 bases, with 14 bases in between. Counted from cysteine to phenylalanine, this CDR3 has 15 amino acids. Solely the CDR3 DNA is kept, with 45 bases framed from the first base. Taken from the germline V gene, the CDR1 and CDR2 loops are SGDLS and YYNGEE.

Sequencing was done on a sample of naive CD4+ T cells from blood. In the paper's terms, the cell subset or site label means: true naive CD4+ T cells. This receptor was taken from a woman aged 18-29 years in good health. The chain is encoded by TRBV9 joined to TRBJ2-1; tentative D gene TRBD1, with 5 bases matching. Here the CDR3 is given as CASSDGPGPYNEQFF. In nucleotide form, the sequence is TGTGCCAGCAGCGACGGCCCAGGGCCGTACAATGAGCAGTTCTTC. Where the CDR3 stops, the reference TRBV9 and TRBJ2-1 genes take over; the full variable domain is DSGVTQTPKHLITATGQRVTLRCSPRSGDLSVYWYQQSLDQGLQFLIQYYNGEERAKGNILERFSAQQFPDLHSELNLSSLELGDSALYFCASSDGPGPYNEQFFGPGTRLTVL.